The clone carrying this T cell receptor beta chain was found a few times. Healthy bone marrow donors made up the donor group. The PCR ran on 60 Vbeta and 13 Jbeta primers. Clones were read by immunoSEQ multiplex PCR, and TCRdb kept only the in-frame ones, dropping some. Among roughly 170,000 clones listed, roughly 85% were seen once. There are 14 residues in the CDR3. The junction had 8 bases not matched to a gene; V was cut back by 5 bases and J by 5 bases. Germline-derived CDR1 and CDR2 are MGHDK and SYGVNS. This record comes from a study of cytomegalovirus exposure and HLA in healthy donors. The sample was PBMCs. The gene calls are TRBV25-1 and TRBJ1-2; 7 nucleotides line up with TRBD1. The sequence was collected from a male donor in good health and CMV-seronegative. The CDR3 reads CASSRDSNTYGYTF. CDR3 in DNA: TGTGCCAGCAGTCGGGACAGTAATACTTATGGCTACACCTTC.